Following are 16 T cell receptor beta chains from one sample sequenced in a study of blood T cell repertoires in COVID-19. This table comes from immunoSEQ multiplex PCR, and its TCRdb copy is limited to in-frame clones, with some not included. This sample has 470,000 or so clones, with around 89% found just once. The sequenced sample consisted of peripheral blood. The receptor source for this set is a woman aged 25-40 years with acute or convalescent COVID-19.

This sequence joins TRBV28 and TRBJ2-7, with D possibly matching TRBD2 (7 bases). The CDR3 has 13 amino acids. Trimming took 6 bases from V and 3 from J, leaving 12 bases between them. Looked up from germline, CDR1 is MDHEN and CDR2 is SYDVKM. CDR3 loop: CASRGGAVYEQYF. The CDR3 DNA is TGTGCCAGCAGGGGGGGGGCTGTCTACGAGCAGTACTTC.

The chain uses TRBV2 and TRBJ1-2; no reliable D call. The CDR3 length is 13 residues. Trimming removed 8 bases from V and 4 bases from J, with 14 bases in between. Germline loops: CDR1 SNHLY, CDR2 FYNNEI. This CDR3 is CASRTALTYGYTF. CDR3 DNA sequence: TGTGCCAGCCGCACAGCTTTGACCTATGGCTACACCTTC.

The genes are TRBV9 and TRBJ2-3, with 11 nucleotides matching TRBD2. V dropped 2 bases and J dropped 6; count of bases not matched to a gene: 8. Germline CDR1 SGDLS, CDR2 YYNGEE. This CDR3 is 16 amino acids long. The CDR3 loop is CASSVHSSGGRDTQYF. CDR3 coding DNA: TGTGCCAGCAGCGTCCACTCTAGCGGGGGGCGGGATACGCAGTATTTT.

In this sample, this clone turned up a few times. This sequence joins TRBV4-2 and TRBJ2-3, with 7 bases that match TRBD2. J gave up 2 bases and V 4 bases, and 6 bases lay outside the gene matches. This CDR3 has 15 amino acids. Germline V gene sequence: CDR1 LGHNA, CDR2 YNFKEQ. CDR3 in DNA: TGTGCCAGCAGCCGCGGCGGGGACTACACAGATACGCAGTATTTT. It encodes CASSRGGDYTDTQYF.

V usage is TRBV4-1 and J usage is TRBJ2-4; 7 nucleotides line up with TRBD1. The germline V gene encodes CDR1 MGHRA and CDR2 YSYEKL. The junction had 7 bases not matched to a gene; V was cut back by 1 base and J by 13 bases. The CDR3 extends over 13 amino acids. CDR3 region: CASSQVPPTGQYF. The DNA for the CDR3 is TGCGCCAGCAGCCAAGTCCCTCCGACAGGGCAGTACTTC.

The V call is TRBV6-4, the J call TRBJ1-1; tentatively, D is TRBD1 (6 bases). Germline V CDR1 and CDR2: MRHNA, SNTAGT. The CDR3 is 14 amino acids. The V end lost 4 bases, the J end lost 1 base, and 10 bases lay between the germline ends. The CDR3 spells CASSGGQPNTEAFF. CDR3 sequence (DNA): TGTGCCAGCAGTGGGGGACAACCGAACACTGAAGCTTTCTTT.

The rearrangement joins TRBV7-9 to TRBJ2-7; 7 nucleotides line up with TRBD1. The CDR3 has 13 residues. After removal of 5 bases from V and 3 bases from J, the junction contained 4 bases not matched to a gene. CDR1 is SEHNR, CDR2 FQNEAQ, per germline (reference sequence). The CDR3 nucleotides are TGTGCCAGCAGCCCGAGACAGGGCTACGAGCAGTACTTC. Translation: CASSPRQGYEQYF.

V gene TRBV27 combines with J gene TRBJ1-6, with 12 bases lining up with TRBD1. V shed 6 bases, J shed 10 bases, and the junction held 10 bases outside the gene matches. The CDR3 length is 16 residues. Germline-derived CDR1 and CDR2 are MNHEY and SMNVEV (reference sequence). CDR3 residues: CASRPRGQGAESPLHF. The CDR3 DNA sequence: TGTGCCAGCAGACCGCGGGGACAGGGGGCAGAATCACCCCTCCACTTT.

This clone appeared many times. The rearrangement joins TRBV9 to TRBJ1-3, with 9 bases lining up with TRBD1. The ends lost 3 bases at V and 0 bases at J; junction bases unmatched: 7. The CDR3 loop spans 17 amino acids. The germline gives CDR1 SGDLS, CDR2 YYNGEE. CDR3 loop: CASSAGQGWRSGNTIYF. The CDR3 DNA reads TGTGCCAGCAGCGCGGGACAGGGATGGCGCTCTGGAAACACCATATATTTT.

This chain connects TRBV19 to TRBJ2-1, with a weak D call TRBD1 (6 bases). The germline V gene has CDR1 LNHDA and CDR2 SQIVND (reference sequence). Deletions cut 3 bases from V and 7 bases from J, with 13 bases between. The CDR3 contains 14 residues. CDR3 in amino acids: CASSITGILNEQFF. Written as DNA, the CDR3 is TGTGCCAGTAGTATCACAGGGATACTAAATGAGCAGTTCTTC.

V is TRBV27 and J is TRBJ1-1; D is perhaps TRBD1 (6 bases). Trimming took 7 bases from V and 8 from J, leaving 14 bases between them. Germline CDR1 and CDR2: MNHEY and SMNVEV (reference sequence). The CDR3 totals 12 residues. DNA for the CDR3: TGTGCCAGCATGTGGGGGCCTCCCGAAGCTTTCTTT. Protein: CASMWGPPEAFF.

CDR3 amino acids: CASSERAGHPAGTDTQYF. The CDR3 DNA sequence: TGCGCCAGCAGTGAACGAGCGGGACACCCGGCTGGCACAGATACGCAGTATTTT. The J gene is TRBJ2-3, the V gene TRBV10-1; weak D call: TRBD2 (7 bases). Looked up from germline, CDR1 is WNHNN and CDR2 is SYGVQD (reference sequence). The CDR3 sequence is 18 residues long. V lost 3 bases to trimming and J lost 1 base, with 20 bases between them.

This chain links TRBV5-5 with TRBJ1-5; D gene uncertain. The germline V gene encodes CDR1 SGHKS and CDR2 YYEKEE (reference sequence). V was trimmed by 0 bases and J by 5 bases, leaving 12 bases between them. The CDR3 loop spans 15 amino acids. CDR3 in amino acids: CASSLGPGSYQPQHF. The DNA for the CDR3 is TGTGCCAGCAGCTTGGGACCGGGGTCGTATCAGCCCCAGCATTTT.

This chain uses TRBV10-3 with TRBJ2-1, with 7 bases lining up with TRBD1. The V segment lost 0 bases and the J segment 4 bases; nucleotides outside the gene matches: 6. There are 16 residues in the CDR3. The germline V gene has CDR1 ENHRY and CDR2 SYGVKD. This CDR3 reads CAISESQRGLYNEQFF. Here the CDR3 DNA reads TGTGCCATCAGTGAGTCTCAAAGGGGGCTTTACAATGAGCAGTTCTTC.

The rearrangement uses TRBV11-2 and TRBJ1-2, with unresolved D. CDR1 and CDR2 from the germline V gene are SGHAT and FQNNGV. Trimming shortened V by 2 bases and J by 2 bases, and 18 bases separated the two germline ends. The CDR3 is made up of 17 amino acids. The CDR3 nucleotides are TGTGCCAGCAGCTTACGCCTTGCACGGGGTTTAAACTATGGCTACACCTTC. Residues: CASSLRLARGLNYGYTF.

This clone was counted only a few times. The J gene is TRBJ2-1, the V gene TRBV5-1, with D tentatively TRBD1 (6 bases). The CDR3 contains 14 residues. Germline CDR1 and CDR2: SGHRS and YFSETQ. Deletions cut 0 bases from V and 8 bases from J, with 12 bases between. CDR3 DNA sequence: TGCGCCAGCAGCTTGGTGGCACAGGGATATGAGCAGTTCTTC. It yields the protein CASSLVAQGYEQFF.